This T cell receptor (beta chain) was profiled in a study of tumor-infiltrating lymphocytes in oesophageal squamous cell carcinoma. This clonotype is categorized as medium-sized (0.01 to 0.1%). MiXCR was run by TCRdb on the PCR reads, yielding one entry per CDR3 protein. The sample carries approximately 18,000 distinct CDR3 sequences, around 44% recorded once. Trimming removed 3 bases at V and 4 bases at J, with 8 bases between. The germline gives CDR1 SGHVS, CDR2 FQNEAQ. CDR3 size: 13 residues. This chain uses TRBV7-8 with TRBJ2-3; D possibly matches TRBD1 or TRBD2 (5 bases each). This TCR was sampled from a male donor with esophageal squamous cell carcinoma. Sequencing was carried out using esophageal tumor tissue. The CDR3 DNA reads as TGTGCCAGCAGCTTTGGGGGTGCAGATACGCAGTATTTT. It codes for CASSFGGADTQYF.